The clone carrying this T cell receptor (beta chain) has a count of ten or more. What it recognizes is unknown. Not a single patient had been given any form of treatment at any point before undergoing thyroid surgery. The entry originates in a study of metastatic and nonmetastatic thyroid tumors. The CDR3 is 15 residues long. Germline V gene lookup returns CDR1 LNHDA and CDR2 SQIVND (reference sequence). Trimming removed 6 bases from V and 1 base from J; junction bases left unmatched: 6. Using MiXCR, TCRdb reanalyzed the PCR reads. The sample consists of roughly 16,000 clones, about 31% of them appearing once. Findings and limits, study-wide: Reportedly, malignant thyroid tumors had significantly higher TCR beta diversity than benign nodules, in blood and tumor.

This chain uses TRBV19 with TRBJ2-3; 8 positions match TRBD1. This receptor was taken from a female donor with papillary thyroid cancer or a benign thyroid nodule (not recorded which). Some clones in this sample may be carry-over from other donors' samples. The sample consisted of tumor tissue. CDR3 sequence reads: CASSEDRGGTDTQYF. CDR3 coding DNA: TGTGCCAGTAGCGAAGACAGGGGAGGCACAGATACGCAGTATTTT.